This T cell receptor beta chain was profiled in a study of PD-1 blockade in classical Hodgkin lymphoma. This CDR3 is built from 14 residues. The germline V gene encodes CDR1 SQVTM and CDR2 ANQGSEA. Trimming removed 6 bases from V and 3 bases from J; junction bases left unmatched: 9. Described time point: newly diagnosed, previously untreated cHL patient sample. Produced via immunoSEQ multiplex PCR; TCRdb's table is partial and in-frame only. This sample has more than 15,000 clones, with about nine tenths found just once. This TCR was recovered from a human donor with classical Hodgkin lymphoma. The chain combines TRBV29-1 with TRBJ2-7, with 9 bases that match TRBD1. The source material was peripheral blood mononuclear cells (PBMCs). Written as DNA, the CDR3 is TGCAGCGTCAAAAGGGACAGGGCCGTCTACGAGCAGTACTTC. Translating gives CSVKRDRAVYEQYF.